The count of the clone carrying this T cell receptor (beta chain) is one. Germline assignment: CDR1 SQVTM and CDR2 ANQGSEA. Trimming cost V 6 bases and J 0 bases; bases outside gene matches: 14. The length of the CDR3 is 17 residues. The source of the sample is a study of blood T cell repertoires in COVID-19. Study information: Samples came from the United States, Italy and Spain, spanning acute and convalescent COVID-19. In each case, the material was cDNA or gDNA derived from T cells, B-cell-depleted T cells, or PBMCs.

Per the authors' pipeline: Nucleated cell counts were estimated from reference gene primer amplification. Repertoires were generated with immunoSEQ multiplex PCR, while TCRdb's copy carries only in-frame clones and drops some. Clone size and V and J calls were adopted from that table, with D and trimming inferred from the DNA. The sample has 110,000 to 150,000 clones; roughly 80% are singletons. The sequence was collected from a woman older than 75 with acute or convalescent COVID-19. Source material: peripheral blood. This chain uses TRBV29-1 with TRBJ2-4; TRBD1 matches 7 bases. Here the CDR3 reads CSVGDSGAFLAKNIQYF. The DNA of the CDR3 is TGCAGCGTGGGGGACAGTGGGGCCTTCTTAGCCAAAAACATTCAGTACTTC.